The clone carrying this T cell receptor beta chain was recorded many times. The sample is drawn from a study of human T cells and chemical hapten exposure. Specified time point: patch test 2, 6 weeks after DPC sensitization. Stated treatment: therapeutic diphenylcyclopropenone sensitization with weekly scalp DPC. In the original analysis: The number of TCRs in each sample had a median of about 96,000 and spanned roughly 23,224 to 750,000. TCRdb used MiXCR to reprocess the RACE reads, holding one entry per CDR3 protein. The V and J calls come from TCRdb's annotation, not from the publication. The sample yields over 100,000 distinct CDR3 sequences, approximately 8.8% seen once. This CDR3 spans 14 amino acids. Germline V gene sequence: CDR1 KGHSH, CDR2 LQKENI. The trim removed 4 bases at V and 7 bases at J, leaving 2 bases unmatched.

The TCR was taken from a woman aged 35 to 49 with alopecia areata. Some clones in this sample may be carry-over from other donors' samples. The chain is built from TRBV18 and TRBJ2-1, with TRBD2 matching over 12 bases. The source was whole blood, collected in connection with sensitization to the hapten diphenylcyclopropenone (DPC). This CDR3 is CASSRTSGENEQFF. In DNA form, the CDR3 reads TGTGCCAGCTCACGGACTAGCGGGGAAAATGAGCAGTTCTTC.